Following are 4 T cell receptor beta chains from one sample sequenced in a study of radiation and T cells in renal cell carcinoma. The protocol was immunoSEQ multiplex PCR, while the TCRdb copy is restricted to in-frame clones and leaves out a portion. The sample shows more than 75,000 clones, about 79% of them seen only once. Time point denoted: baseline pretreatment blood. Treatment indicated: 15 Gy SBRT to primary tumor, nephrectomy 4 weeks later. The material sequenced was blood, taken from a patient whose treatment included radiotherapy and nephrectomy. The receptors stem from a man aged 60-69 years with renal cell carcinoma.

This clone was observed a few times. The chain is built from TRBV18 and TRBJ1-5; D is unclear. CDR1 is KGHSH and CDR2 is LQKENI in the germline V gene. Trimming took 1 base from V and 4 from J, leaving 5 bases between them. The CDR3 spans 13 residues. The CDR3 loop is CASSPQGNQPQHF. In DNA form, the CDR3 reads TGTGCCAGCTCACCACAGGGTAATCAGCCCCAGCATTTT.

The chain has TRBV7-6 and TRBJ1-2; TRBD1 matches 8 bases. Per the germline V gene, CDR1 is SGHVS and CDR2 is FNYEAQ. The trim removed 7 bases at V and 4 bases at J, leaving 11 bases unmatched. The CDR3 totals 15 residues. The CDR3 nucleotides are TGTGCCAGCACCCCAGTCGCCGGGACAGGCTATGGCTACACCTTC. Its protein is CASTPVAGTGYGYTF.

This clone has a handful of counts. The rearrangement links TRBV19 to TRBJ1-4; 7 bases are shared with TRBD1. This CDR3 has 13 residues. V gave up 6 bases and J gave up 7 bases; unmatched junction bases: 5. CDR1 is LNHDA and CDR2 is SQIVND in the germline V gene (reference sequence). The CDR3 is CASRRGPGEKLFF. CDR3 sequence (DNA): TGTGCCAGTAGAAGGGGGCCTGGTGAAAAACTGTTTTTT. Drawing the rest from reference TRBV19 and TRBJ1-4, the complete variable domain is DGGITQSPKYLFRKEGQNVTLSCEQNLNHDAMYWYRQDPGQGLRLIYYSQIVNDFQKGDIAEGYSVSREKKESFPLTVTSAQKNPTAFYLCASRRGPGEKLFFGSGTQLSVL.

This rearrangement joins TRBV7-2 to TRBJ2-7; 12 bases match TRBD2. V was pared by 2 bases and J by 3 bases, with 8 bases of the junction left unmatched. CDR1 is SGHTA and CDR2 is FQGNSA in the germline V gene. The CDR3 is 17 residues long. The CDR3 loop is CASSLWASGRAGYEQYF. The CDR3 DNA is TGTGCCAGCAGCTTATGGGCTAGCGGGAGGGCCGGCTACGAGCAGTACTTC.